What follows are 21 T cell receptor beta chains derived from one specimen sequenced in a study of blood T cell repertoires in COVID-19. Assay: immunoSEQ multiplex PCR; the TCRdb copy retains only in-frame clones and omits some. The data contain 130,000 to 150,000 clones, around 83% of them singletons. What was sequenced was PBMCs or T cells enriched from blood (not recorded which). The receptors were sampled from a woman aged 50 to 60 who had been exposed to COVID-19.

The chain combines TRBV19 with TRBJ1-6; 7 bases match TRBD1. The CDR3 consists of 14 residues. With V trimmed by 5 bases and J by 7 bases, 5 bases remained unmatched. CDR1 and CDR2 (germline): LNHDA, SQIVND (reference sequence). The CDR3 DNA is TGTGCCAGTAGTCAAAAGGGGGCGAATTCACCCCTCCACTTT. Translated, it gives CASSQKGANSPLHF.

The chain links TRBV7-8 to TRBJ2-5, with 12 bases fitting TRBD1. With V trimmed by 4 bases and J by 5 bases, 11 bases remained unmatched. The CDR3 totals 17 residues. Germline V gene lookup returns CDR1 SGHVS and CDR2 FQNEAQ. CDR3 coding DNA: TGTGCCAGCAGCTGGAGCCGGGACAGGGGGCTTCGGGAGACCCAGTACTTC. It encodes CASSWSRDRGLRETQYF.

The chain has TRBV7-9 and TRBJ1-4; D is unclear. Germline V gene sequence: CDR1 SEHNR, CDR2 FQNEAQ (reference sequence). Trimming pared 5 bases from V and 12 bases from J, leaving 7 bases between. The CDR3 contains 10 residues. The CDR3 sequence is CASSPPELFF. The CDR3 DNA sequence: TGTGCCAGCAGCCCTCCTGAACTGTTTTTT.

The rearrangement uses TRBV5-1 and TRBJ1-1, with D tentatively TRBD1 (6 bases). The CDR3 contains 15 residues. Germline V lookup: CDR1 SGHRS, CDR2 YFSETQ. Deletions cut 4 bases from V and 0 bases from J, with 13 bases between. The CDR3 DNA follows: TGCGCCAGCAGCCAAACGGACAGTATGAACACTGAAGCTTTCTTT. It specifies CASSQTDSMNTEAFF.

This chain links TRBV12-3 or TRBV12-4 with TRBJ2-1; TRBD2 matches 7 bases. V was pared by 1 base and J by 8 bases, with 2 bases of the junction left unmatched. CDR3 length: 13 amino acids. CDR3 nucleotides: TGTGCCAGCAGTTTAGGGACTAGTGATGAGCAGTTCTTC. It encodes CASSLGTSDEQFF.

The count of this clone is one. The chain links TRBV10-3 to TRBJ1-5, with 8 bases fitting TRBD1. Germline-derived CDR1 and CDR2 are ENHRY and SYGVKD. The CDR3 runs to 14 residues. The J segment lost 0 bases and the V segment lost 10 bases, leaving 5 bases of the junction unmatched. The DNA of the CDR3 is TGTGCCACAAGGACAGGGTATAGCAATCAGCCCCAGCATTTT. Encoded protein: CATRTGYSNQPQHF.

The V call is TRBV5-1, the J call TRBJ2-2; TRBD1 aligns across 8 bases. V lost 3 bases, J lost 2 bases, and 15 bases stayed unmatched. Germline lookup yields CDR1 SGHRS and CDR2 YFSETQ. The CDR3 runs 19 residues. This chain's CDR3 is CASSSTPRTGSLNTGELFF. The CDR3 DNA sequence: TGCGCCAGCAGCTCGACTCCCAGGACAGGGAGCCTTAACACCGGGGAGCTGTTTTTT.

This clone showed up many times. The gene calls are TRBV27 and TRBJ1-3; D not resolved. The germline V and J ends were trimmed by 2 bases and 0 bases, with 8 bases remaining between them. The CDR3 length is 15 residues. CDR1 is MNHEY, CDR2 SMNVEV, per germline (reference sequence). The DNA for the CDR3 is TGTGCCAGCAGTTTAACGTACACCTCTGGAAACACCATATATTTT. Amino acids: CASSLTYTSGNTIYF.

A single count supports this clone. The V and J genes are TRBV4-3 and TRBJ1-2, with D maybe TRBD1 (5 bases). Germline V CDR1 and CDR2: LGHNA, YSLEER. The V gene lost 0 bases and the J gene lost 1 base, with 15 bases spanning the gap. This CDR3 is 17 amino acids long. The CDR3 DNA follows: TGCGCCAGCAGCCAAGATCAAGGCAGGGTCGGTAACTATGGCTACACCTTC. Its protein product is CASSQDQGRVGNYGYTF.

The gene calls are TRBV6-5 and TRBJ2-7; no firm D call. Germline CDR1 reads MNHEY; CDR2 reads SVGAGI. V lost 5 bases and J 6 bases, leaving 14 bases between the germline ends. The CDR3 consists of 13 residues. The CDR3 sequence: CASSSDPPGEQYF. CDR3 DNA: TGTGCCAGCAGTAGTGACCCCCCGGGCGAGCAGTACTTC.

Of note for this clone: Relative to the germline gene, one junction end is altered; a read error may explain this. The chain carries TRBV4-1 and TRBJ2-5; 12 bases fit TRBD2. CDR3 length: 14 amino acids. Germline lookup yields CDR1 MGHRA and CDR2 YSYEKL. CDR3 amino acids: CASSQGLAGPSQHF. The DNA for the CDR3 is TGCGCCAGCAGTCAGGGACTAGCGGGTCCGTCCCAGCACTTC.

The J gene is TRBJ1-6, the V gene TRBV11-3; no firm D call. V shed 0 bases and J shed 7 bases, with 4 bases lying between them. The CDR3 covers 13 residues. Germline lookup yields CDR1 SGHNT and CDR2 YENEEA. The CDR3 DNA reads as TGTGCCAGCAGCTTAGATCCGAATTCACCCCTCCACTTT. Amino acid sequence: CASSLDPNSPLHF.

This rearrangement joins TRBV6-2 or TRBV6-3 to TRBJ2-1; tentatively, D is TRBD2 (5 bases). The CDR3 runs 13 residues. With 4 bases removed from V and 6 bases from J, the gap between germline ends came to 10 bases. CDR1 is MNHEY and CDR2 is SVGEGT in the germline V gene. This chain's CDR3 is CASSWVRGNEQFF. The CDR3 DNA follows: TGTGCCAGCAGTTGGGTACGGGGCAATGAGCAGTTCTTC.

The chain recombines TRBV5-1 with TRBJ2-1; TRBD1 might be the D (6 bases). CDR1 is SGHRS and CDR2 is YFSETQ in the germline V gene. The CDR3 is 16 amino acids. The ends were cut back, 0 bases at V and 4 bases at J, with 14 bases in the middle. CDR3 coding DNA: TGCGCCAGCAGCTTGGCCGGAGACAGGTATTACAATGAGCAGTTCTTC. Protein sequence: CASSLAGDRYYNEQFF.

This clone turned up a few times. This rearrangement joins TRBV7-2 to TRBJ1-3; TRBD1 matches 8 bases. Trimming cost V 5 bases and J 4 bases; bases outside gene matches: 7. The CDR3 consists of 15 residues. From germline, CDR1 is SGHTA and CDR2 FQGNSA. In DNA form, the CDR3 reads TGTGCCAGCAGCATCGAGGACAGGGAAGGAAACACCATATATTTT. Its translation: CASSIEDREGNTIYF. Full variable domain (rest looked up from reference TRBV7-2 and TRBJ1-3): GAGVSQSPSNKVTEKGKDVELRCDPISGHTALYWYRQSLGQGLEFLIYFQGNSAPDKSGLPSDRFSAERTGGSVSTLTIQRTQQEDSAVYLCASSIEDREGNTIYFGEGSWLTVV.

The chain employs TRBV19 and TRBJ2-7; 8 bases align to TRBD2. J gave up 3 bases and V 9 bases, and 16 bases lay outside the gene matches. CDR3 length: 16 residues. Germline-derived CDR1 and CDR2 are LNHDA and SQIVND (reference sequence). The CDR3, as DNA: TGTGCCAGCTCCCGAATAGGGGGGGCGGGAGGCTACGAGCAGTACTTC. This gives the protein CASSRIGGAGGYEQYF.

The CDR3 loop is CASSQMQDNTEAFF. Here the CDR3 DNA reads TGTGCCAGCAGCCAAATGCAGGATAACACTGAAGCTTTCTTT. V usage is TRBV3-1 (or the pseudogene TRBV3-2) and J usage is TRBJ1-1; D gene unclear. Germline V gives CDR1 LGHDT, CDR2 YNNKEL (reference sequence). V was shortened by 2 bases and J by 2 bases, with 9 bases between the two germline ends. This CDR3 has 14 residues.

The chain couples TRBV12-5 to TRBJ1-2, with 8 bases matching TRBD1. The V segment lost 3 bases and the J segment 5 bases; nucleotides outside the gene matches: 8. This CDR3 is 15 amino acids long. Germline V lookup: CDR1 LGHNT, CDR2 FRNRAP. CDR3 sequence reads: CASGFPWTGHYGYTF. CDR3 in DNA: TGTGCTAGTGGTTTCCCCTGGACAGGGCATTATGGCTACACCTTC.

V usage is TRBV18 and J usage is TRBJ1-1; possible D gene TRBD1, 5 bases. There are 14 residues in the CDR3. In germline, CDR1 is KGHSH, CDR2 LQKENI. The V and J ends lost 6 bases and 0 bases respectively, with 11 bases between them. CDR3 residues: CASSRGGMNTEAFF. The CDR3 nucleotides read TGTGCCAGCTCCCGGGGGGGGATGAACACTGAAGCTTTCTTT.

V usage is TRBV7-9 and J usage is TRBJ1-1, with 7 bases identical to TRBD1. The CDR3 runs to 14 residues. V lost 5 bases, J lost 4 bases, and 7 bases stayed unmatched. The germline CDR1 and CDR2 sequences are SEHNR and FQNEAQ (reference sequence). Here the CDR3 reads CASSPGQVSTEAFF. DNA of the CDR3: TGTGCCAGCAGCCCAGGACAGGTCTCCACTGAAGCTTTCTTT. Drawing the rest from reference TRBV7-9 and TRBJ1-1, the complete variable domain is DTGVSQNPRHKITKRGQNVTFRCDPISEHNRLYWYRQTLGQGPEFLTYFQNEAQLEKSRLLSDRFSAERPKGSFSTLEIQRTEQGDSAMYLCASSPGQVSTEAFFGQGTRLTVV.

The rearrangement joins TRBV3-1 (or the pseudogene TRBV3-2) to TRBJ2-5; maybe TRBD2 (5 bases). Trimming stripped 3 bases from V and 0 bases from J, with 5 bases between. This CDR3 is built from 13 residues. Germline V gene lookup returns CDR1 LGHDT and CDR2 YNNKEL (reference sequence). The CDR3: CASSHGNQETQYF. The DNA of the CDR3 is TGTGCCAGCAGCCACGGGAACCAAGAGACCCAGTACTTC.